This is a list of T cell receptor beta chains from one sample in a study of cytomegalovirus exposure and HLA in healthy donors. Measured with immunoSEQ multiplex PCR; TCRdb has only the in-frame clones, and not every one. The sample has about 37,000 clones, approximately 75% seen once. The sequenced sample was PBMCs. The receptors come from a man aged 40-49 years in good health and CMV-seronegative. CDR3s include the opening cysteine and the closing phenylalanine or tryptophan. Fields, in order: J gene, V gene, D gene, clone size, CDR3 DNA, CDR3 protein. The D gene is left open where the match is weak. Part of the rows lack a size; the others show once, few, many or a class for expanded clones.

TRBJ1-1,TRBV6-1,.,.,TGTGCCAGCATGAGACACGAGAACACTGAAGCTTTCTTT,CASMRHENTEAFF
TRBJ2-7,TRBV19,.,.,TGTGCCAGTAGTATGCGGGGAGCCTACGAGCAGTACTTC,CASSMRGAYEQYF
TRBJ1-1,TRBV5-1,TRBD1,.,TGCGCCAGCAGCGTCGGGGACAGGGGGCATCAGAACACTGAAGCTTTCTTT,CASSVGDRGHQNTEAFF
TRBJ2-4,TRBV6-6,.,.,TGTGCCAGCAGTTACTCCGGACTCGCGGGGAACATTCAGTACTTC,CASSYSGLAGNIQYF
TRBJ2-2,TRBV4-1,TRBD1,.,TGCGCCAGCCTAAATCCGGGACAGGGGGGCACCGGGGAGCTGTTTTTT,CASLNPGQGGTGELFF
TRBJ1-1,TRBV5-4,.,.,TGTGCCAGCAGCTCAAGGACAGACCCACAGAATCAGCTTTTT,CASSSRTDPQNQLF
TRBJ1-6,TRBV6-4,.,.,TGTGCCAGCCGAGGCAGTGAGAATTCACCCCTCCACTTT,CASRGSENSPLHF
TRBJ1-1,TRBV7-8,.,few,TGTGCCAGCAGCTCCTCGGCAGGCCTCACTGAAGCTTTCTTT,CASSSSAGLTEAFF
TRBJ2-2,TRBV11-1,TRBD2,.,TGTGCCAGCAGCTTAGCCCCTGGGACTAGCGGGGTGAACACCGGGGAGCTGTTTTTT,CASSLAPGTSGVNTGELFF
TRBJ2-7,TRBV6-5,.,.,TGTGCCAGCAGGATAGACAGGAGGATTTCCTACGAGCAGTACTTC,CASRIDRRISYEQYF
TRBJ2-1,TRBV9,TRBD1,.,TGTGCCAGCAGCTCCCCCCGGGACAGGGGGCTGTATGAGCAGTTCTTC,CASSSPRDRGLYEQFF
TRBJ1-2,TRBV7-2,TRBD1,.,TGTGCCAGCAGCTCGGGACAGGGAGTCTATGGCTACACCTTC,CASSSGQGVYGYTF
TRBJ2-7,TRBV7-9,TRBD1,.,TGTGCCAGCAGCTTACGTCGGGGACAGAACTACGAGCAGTACTTC,CASSLRRGQNYEQYF
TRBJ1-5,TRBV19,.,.,TGTGCCAGTGAATCCGGGATGGGCAATCAGCCCCAGCATTTT,CASESGMGNQPQHF
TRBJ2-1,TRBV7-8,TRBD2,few,TGTGCCAGCGACGGGGGGGCCTTCTACAATGAGCAGTTCTTC,CASDGGAFYNEQFF
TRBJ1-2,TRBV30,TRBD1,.,TGTGCCTGGAGGAGACAGGGGGCCGCTTATGGCTACACCTTC,CAWRRQGAAYGYTF
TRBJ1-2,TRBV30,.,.,TGTGCCTGGAGTGGGAGGTTCTATGGCTACACCTTC,CAWSGRFYGYTF
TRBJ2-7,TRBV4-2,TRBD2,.,TGTGCCAGCAGCCTGCAAGGGATGGGGTTAAATGTCGGGACTAGCGGTCTCTACGAGCAGTACTTC,CASSLQGMGLNVGTSGLYEQYF
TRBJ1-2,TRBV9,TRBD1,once,TGTGCCAGCAGCGTAGGAGGGGGCGCGGTCTATGGCTACACCTTC,CASSVGGGAVYGYTF
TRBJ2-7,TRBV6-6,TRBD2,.,TGTGCCAGCAGTCCTGGGCCGGGAGGGTACGAGCAGTACTTC,CASSPGPGGYEQYF
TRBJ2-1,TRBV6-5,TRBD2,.,TGTGCCAGCAGTGTCCTAGCGGGGGGATACAATGAGCAGTTCTTC,CASSVLAGGYNEQFF
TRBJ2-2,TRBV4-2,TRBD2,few,TGTGCCAGCAGCCTCGAGCTCCGGGGGGGGAACACCGGGGAGCTGTTTTTT,CASSLELRGGNTGELFF
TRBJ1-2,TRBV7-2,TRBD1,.,TGTGCCAGCAGCATCCGACAGGGGGCATTTGGCTACACCTTC,CASSIRQGAFGYTF
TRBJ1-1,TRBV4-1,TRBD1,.,TGCGCCAGCAGCCATTTGACAGGGGGCACTGAAGCTTTCTTT,CASSHLTGGTEAFF
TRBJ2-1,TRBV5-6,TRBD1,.,TGTGCCAGCAGCCAAGGGACAGCTCCCTACAATGAGCAGTTCTTC,CASSQGTAPYNEQFF
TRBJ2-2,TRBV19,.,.,TGTGCCAGTAGTAGTACAGGGACCGGGGAGCTGTTTTTT,CASSSTGTGELFF
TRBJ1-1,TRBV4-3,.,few,TGCGCCAGCAGCCGCGCAAGGAACACTGAAGCTTTCTTT,CASSRARNTEAFF
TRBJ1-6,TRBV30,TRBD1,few,TGTGCCTGGGGACAGGTAAATTCACCCCTCCACTTT,CAWGQVNSPLHF
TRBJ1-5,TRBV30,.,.,TGTGCCTGGAGTCTAGGACAGAATCAGCCCCAGCATTTT,CAWSLGQNQPQHF
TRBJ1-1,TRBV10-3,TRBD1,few,TGTGCCATCAGTGAGTCTGACAGGGCGGCTTTCTTT,CAISESDRAAFF
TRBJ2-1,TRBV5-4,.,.,TGTGCCAGCAGCTTAGACACCTCCTACAATGAGCAGTTCTTC,CASSLDTSYNEQFF
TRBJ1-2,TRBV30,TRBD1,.,TGTGCCGGGAACAGGGGCTTTAACTATGGCTACACCTTC,CAGNRGFNYGYTF
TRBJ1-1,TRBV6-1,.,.,TGTGCCAGCAGTGAACCCTCTGCACAAGTCAACACTGAAGCTTTCTTT,CASSEPSAQVNTEAFF
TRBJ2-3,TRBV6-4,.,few,TGTGCCAGCAGTGACGGCGCACAGGCCGGTGCGCAGTATTTT,CASSDGAQAGAQYF
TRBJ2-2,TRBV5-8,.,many,TGTGCCAGCAGCTTGAACAGGGTCGGCACCGGGGAGCTGTTTTTT,CASSLNRVGTGELFF
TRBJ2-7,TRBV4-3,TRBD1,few,TGCGCCAGCAGCCAAGATTGGGGGACAGGGGGCTACGAGCAGTACTTC,CASSQDWGTGGYEQYF
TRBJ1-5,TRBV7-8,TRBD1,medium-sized,TGTGCCAGCAGCTCAGCTACAGGGGATCAGCCCCAGCATTTT,CASSSATGDQPQHF
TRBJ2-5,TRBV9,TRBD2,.,TGTGCCAGCAGCGTGACTAGCGGACTACAAGAGACCCAGTACTTC,CASSVTSGLQETQYF
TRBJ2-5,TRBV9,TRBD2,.,TGTGCCAGCAGCCCATCGCTAGCGGAAGAGACCCAGTACTTC,CASSPSLAEETQYF
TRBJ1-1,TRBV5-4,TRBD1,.,TGTGCCAGCAGCCCCCAGGGACAGGGCACGACTGAAGCTTTCTTT,CASSPQGQGTTEAFF
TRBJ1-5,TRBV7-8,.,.,TGTGCCAGCAGCTTAGACCGGGGGTTCTTTACCAATCAGCCCCAGCATTTT,CASSLDRGFFTNQPQHF
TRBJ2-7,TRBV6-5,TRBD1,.,TGTGCCAGCAGTACGGGGACAGGGATGAACGAGCAGTACTTC,CASSTGTGMNEQYF
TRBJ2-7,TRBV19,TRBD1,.,TGTGCCAGTAGTGTAGGGACAGGGGGCCCCTACGAGCAGTACTTC,CASSVGTGGPYEQYF
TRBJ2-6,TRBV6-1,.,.,TGTGCCAGCACCCTACGAGGTGCTGGGGCCAACGTCCTGACTTTC,CASTLRGAGANVLTF
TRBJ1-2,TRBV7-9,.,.,TGTGCCAGCAGCCCCAGGGAAGCTAACTATGGCTACACCTTC,CASSPREANYGYTF
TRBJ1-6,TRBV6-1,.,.,TGTGCCAGCAGTGAGTTACAGGTCCCCCTCCACTTT,CASSELQVPLHF
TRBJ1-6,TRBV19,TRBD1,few,TGTGCCAGTAGTATCGGACAGGGCGGTTCACCCCTCCACTTT,CASSIGQGGSPLHF